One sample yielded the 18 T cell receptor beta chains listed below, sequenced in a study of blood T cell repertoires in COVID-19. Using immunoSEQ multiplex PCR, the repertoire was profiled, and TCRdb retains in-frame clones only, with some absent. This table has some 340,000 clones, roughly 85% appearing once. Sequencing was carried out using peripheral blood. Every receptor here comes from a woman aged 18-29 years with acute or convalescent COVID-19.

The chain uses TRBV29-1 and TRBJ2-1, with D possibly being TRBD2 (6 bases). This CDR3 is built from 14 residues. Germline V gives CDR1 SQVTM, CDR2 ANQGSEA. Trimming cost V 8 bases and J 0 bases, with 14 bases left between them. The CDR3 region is CSCLAQSSYNEQFF. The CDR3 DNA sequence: TGCAGCTGTCTAGCGCAAAGCTCCTACAATGAGCAGTTCTTC.

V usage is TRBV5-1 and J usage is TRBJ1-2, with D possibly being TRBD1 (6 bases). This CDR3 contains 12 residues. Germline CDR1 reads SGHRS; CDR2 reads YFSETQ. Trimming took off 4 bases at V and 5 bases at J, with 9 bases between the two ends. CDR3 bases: TGCGCCAGCAGCCCAGGACAGTATGGCTACACCTTC. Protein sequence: CASSPGQYGYTF.

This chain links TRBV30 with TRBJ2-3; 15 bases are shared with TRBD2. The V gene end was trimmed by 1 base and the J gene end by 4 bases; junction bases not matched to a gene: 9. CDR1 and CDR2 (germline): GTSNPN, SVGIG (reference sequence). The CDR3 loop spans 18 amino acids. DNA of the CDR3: TGTGCCTGGAGTGGAACACGGACTAGCGGGGGGGGTCCAGATACGCAGTATTTT. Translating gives CAWSGTRTSGGGPDTQYF. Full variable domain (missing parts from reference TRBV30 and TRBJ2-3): SQTIHQWPATLVQPVGSPLSLECTVEGTSNPNLYWYRQAAGRGLQLLFYSVGIGQISSEVPQNLSASRPQDRQFILSSKKLLLSDSGFYLCAWSGTRTSGGGPDTQYFGPGTRLTVL.

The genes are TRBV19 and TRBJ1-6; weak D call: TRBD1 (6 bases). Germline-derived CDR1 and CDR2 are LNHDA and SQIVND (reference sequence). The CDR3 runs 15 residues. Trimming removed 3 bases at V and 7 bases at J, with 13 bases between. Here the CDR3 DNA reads TGTGCCAGTAGTATTAGCCCAGGGGACAATTCACCCCTCCACTTT. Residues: CASSISPGDNSPLHF. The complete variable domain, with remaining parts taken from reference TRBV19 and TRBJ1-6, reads DGGITQSPKYLFRKEGQNVTLSCEQNLNHDAMYWYRQDPGQGLRLIYYSQIVNDFQKGDIAEGYSVSREKKESFPLTVTSAQKNPTAFYLCASSISPGDNSPLHFGNGTRLTVT.

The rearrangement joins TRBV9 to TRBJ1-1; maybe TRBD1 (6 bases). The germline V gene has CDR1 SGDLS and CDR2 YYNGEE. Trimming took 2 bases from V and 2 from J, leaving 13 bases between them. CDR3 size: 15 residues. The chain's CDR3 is CASSVDLQGNTEAFF. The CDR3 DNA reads TGTGCCAGCAGCGTCGACTTACAGGGAAACACTGAAGCTTTCTTT.

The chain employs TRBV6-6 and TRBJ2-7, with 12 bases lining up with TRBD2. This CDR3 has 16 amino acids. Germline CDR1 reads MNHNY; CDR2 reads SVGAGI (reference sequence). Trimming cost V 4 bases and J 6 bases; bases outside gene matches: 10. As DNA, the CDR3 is TGTGCCAGCAGTTTTCCCCTAGCGGGGGGGAGAAGCGAGCAGTACTTC. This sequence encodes CASSFPLAGGRSEQYF.

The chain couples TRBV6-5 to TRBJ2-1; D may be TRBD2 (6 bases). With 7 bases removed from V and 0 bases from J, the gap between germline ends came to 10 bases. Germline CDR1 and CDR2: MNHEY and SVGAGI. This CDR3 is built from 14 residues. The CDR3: CASTDGSSYNEQFF. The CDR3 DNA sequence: TGTGCCAGCACAGACGGGAGCTCCTACAATGAGCAGTTCTTC.

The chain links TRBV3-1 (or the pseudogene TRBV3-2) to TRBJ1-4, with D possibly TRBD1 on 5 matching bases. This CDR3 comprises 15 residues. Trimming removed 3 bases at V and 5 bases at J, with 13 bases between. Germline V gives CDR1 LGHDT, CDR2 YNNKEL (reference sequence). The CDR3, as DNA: TGTGCCAGCAGCCAGCGGCGGGGGGAGAATGAAAAACTGTTTTTT. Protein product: CASSQRRGENEKLFF.

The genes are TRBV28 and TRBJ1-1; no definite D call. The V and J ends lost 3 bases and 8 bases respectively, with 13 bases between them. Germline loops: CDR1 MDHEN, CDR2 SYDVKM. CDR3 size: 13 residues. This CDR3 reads CASSFIPGREAFF. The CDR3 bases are TGTGCCAGCAGTTTTATCCCGGGGAGAGAAGCTTTCTTT.

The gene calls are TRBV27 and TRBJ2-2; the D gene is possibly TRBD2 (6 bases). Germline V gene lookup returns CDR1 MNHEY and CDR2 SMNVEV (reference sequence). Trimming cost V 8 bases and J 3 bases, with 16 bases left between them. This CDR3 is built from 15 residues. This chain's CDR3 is CASFISGLYTGELFF. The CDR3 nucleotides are TGTGCCAGCTTCATCAGCGGGTTATACACCGGGGAGCTGTTTTTT.

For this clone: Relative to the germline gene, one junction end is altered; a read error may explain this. The DNA of the CDR3 is TGTGCCAGCAGCCCACCCTCCAAGGGACAGGGGAAAAAAATCTTC. This translates into CASSPPSKGQGKKIF. This rearrangement joins TRBV11-2 to TRBJ2-1, with 10 bases identical to TRBD1. This CDR3 comprises 15 residues. The germline V gene has CDR1 SGHAT and CDR2 FQNNGV.

CDR3 sequence (DNA): TGTGCCAGCAGTGCCGGACAGGGCCTTAGCAATCAGCCCCAGCATTTT. Residues: CASSAGQGLSNQPQHF. The chain links TRBV6-1 to TRBJ1-5; TRBD1 aligns across 8 bases. This CDR3 is built from 16 residues. The germline V gene encodes CDR1 MNHNS and CDR2 SASEGT. After removal of 4 bases from V and 0 bases from J, the junction contained 5 bases not matched to a gene.

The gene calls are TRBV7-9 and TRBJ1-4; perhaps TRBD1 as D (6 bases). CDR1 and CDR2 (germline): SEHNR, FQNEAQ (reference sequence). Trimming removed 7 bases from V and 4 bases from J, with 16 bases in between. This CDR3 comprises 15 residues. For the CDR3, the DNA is TGTGCCAGCACATTAGGGGGGGCGAGTAATGAAAAACTGTTTTTT. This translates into CASTLGGASNEKLFF.

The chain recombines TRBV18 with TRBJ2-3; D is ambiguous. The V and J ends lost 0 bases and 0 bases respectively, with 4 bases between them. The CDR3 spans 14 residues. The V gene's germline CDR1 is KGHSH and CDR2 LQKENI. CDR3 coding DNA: TGTGCCAGCTCACCACCTCTTAGCACAGATACGCAGTATTTT. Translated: CASSPPLSTDTQYF.

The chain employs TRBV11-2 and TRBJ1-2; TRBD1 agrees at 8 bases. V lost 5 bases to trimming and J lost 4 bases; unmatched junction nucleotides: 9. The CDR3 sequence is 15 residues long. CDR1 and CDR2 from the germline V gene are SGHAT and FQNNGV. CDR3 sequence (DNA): TGTGCCAGCAGCCCATACACAGGGGGAGGCTATGGCTACACCTTC. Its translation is CASSPYTGGGYGYTF.

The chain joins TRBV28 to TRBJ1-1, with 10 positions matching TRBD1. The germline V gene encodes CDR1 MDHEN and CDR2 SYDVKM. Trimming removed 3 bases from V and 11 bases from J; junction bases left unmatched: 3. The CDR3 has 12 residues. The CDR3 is CASSFMDRGAFF. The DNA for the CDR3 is TGTGCCAGCAGTTTCATGGACAGGGGGGCTTTCTTT.

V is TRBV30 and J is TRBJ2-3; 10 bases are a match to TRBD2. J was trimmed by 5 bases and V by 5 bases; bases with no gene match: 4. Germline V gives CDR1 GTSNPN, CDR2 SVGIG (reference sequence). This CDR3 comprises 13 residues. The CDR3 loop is CAWGSGGVDTQYF. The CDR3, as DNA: TGTGCCTGGGGGAGCGGGGGGGTAGATACGCAGTATTTT.

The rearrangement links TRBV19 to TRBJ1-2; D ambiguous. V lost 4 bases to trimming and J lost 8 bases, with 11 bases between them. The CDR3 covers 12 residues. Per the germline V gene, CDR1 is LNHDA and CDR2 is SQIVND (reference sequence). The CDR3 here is CASSTAGSGYTF. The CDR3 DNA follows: TGTGCCAGTAGTACCGCCGGGAGCGGCTACACCTTC. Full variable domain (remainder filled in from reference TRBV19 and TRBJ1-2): DGGITQSPKYLFRKEGQNVTLSCEQNLNHDAMYWYRQDPGQGLRLIYYSQIVNDFQKGDIAEGYSVSREKKESFPLTVTSAQKNPTAFYLCASSTAGSGYTFGSGTRLTVV.